This T cell receptor (beta chain) was observed in a study of T cells in Graves' hyperthyroidism and ophthalmopathy. TCR beta CDR3 regions were amplified from RNA. The TCR CDR3 first-round RT-PCR relied on the HTBI primer set. One entry per CDR3 protein results from TCRdb running MiXCR on the multiplex PCR reads. The sample consists of approximately 300,000 distinct CDR3 sequences, roughly a fifth of them appearing once. In the ophthalmopathy cohort, Clinical Activity Score was at least 3, NOSPECS grade at least 4, and duration under 3 months. This TCR came from a man in his fifties with Graves' ophthalmopathy. The material sequenced was blood.

The CDR3 coding sequence is TGTGCCAGCAGCTGGGGGGGTTCACCCCTCCACTTT. As protein: CASSWGGSPLHF. The rearrangement uses TRBV5-6 and TRBJ1-6, with a tentative D call TRBD1 (5 bases). The V gene's germline CDR1 is SGHDT and CDR2 YYEEEE. V lost 3 bases, J lost 9 bases, and 7 bases lay in between. The length of the CDR3 is 12 residues.